This T cell receptor (beta chain) comes out of a study of identical twins. TCRdb re-analysed the 5' RACE reads in MiXCR, keeping a single row per CDR3 protein. The sample lists 200,000 to 250,000 distinct CDR3 sequences; over 12% were seen once. V lost 6 bases and J lost 2, with 11 bases in between. The CDR3 is 13 amino acids. Germline V gives CDR1 MNHNY, CDR2 SVGAGI (reference sequence). The chain carries TRBV6-6 and TRBJ2-7, with TRBD1 as a possible D gene (6 bases). The TCR comes from a woman aged 18-35 years in good health. Specimen: memory (CD45RO+) T cells sorted from blood. This CDR3 reads CASSSGQPYEQYF. The CDR3 DNA follows: TGTGCCAGCAGCTCTGGACAGCCCTACGAGCAGTACTTC.